This TCR beta chain was sequenced in a study of T cells in Graves' hyperthyroidism and ophthalmopathy. General study points: Classification by a 13 V-J model distinguished ophthalmopathy from stable hyperthyroidism. Blood also showed most of the thyroid clonotypes that were expanded above 0.001.

The CDR3 contains 14 residues. The ends were cut back, 0 bases at V and 11 bases at J, with 16 bases in the middle. CDR1 is SGDLS and CDR2 is YYNGEE in the germline V gene. Diagnosis rested on symptoms, serum thyroxine and TRAb, thyroid ultrasound, and orbital computed tomography. TCR beta CDR3 sequences were amplified from RNA transcripts. With the HTBI primer set, the TCR CDR3 went through a first round of RT-PCR. Using its own MiXCR run on the multiplex PCR reads, TCRdb lists one record per CDR3 protein. Of roughly 500,000 distinct CDR3 sequences in the sample, around 46% were seen once. Comments on this clonotype: Its specificity is not known.

Sequences were obtained from peripheral blood or thyroid tissue (not recorded which). J is TRBJ2-3 and V is TRBV9; TRBD2 might be the D (6 bases). The sequence derives from an adult woman with Graves' disease, either hyperthyroidism or ophthalmopathy (not recorded which). The CDR3: CASSVGPGGNEQYF. The CDR3 region has the DNA TGTGCCAGCAGCGTAGGTCCCGGAGGGAATGAGCAGTATTTT.